This T cell receptor beta chain is from a study of T-cell reconstitution after alpha-beta-depleted transplantation in children. Study-level results: Newly produced T cells mostly provided counts and TCRbeta diversity after one year, as hyperexpanded clones declined.

This clonotype was seen at least ten times. The antigen is not known. The library targeted TCRbeta and was prepared with unique molecular identifiers. Via MiXCR, TCRdb re-called the PCR reads, giving one row per CDR3 protein. The repertoire holds some 460,000 distinct CDR3 sequences, with roughly 15% as singletons. Germline V gene sequence: CDR1 SSHAT, CDR2 FNYEAQ (reference sequence). Trimming took 2 bases from V and 7 from J, leaving 12 bases between them. CDR3 size: 14 residues. The receptor was derived from a boy younger than two who had a stem cell transplant for Wiskott-Aldrich syndrome, so the T cells may come from the graft donor. The rearrangement joins TRBV7-7 to TRBJ1-5, with unresolved D. The sample was PBMCs, mostly from graft donor cells, taken 360 days after TCRalphabeta/CD19-depleted stem cell transplant. Here the CDR3 DNA reads TGTGCCAGCAGCTTAAGGGTAGACTCCCAGCCCCAGCATTTT. As protein: CASSLRVDSQPQHF.